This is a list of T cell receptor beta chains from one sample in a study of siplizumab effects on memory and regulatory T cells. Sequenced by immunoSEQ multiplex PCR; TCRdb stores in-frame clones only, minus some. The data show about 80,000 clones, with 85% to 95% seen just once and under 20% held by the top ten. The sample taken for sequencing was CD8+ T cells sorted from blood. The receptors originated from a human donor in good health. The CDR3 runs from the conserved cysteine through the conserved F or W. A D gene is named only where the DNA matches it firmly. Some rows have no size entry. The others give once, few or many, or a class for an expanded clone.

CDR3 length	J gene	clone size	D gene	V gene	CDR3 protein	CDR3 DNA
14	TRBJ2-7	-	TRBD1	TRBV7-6	CASSQDRVSYEQYF	TGTGCCAGCAGCCAGGACAGGGTCTCCTACGAGCAGTACTTC
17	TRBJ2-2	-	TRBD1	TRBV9	CASSVPGQGIWTGELFF	TGTGCCAGCAGCGTCCCGGGACAGGGAATTTGGACCGGGGAGCTGTTTTTT
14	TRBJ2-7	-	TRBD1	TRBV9	CASSVTGSSYEQYF	TGTGCCAGCAGCGTGACAGGGAGCTCCTACGAGCAGTACTTC
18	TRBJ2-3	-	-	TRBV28	CASSFSILRAVSTDTQYF	TGTGCCAGCAGTTTTTCTATTCTAAGGGCCGTGAGCACAGATACGCAGTATTTT
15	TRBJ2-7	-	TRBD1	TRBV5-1	CASSLTGTGAYEQYF	TGCGCCAGCAGCCTCACCGGGACAGGGGCTTACGAGCAGTACTTC
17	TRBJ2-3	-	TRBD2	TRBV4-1	CASSQDFTSGTGDTQYF	TGCGCCAGCAGCCAAGATTTCACTAGCGGGACTGGAGATACGCAGTATTTT
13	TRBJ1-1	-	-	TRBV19	CASSRDRNTEAFF	TGTGCCAGTAGTCGCGACAGGAACACTGAAGCTTTCTTT
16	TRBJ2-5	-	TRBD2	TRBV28	CASSLLASGRSLTQYF	TGTGCCAGCAGTTTATTGGCTAGCGGGAGGTCGCTGACCCAGTACTTC
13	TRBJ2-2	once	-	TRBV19	CASSAGGPGELFF	TGTGCCAGTAGTGCCGGGGGCCCGGGGGAGCTGTTTTTT
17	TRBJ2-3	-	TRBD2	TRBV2	CASSPSSSGRSTDTQYF	TGTGCCAGCAGTCCGAGTTCTAGCGGGAGGAGCACAGATACGCAGTATTTT
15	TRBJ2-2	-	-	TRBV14	CASSPVGGAVGELFF	TGTGCCAGCAGCCCTGTAGGGGGGGCTGTCGGGGAGCTGTTTTTT
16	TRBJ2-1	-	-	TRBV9	CASSAGGTGGYNEQFF	TGTGCCAGCAGCGCAGGGGGGACTGGAGGATACAATGAGCAGTTCTTC
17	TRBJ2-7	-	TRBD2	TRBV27	CASRSGIVASGNYEQYF	TGTGCCAGCAGATCGGGAATCGTTGCTAGCGGGAATTACGAGCAGTACTTC
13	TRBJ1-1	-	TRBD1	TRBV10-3	CASGQGMNTEAFF	TGTGCCAGTGGACAGGGCATGAACACTGAAGCTTTCTTT
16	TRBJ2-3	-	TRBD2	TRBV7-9	CASSLGASGDTDTQYF	TGTGCCAGCAGCTTAGGGGCTAGCGGGGACACAGATACGCAGTATTTT
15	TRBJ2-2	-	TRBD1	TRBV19	CASLDRGSVTGELFF	TGTGCCAGTTTGGACAGGGGGTCGGTCACCGGGGAGCTGTTTTTT
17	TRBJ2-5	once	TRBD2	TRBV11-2	CASSSYPGLADQETQYF	TGTGCCAGCAGCTCATACCCGGGACTAGCAGACCAAGAGACCCAGTACTTC
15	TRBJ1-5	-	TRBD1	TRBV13	CASSLGTGVDQPQHF	TGTGCCAGCAGCTTAGGGACAGGGGTAGATCAGCCCCAGCATTTT
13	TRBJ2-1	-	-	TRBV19	CASSSRAYNEQFF	TGTGCCAGTAGTTCTCGTGCTTACAATGAGCAGTTCTTC
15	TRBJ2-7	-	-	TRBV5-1	CASAPSKVFSYEQYF	TGCGCCAGCGCTCCCTCGAAAGTTTTCTCCTACGAGCAGTACTTC
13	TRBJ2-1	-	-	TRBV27	CASSLGTSGEQFF	TGTGCCAGCAGTTTAGGGACAAGTGGTGAGCAGTTCTTC
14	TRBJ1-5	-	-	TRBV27	CASSLEGLAQPQHF	TGTGCCAGCAGTTTGGAAGGGTTGGCTCAGCCCCAGCATTTT
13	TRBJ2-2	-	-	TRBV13	CASSYLANGELFF	TGTGCCAGCAGCTACCTAGCTAACGGGGAGCTGTTTTTT
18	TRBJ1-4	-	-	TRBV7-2	CASSFTGSSRATNEKLFF	TGTGCCAGCAGCTTTACCGGATCCAGTAGAGCAACTAATGAAAAACTGTTTTTT
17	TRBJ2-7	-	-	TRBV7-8	CASSPYRGPSDFYEQYF	TGTGCCAGCAGCCCCTATCGCGGCCCGTCAGATTTCTACGAGCAGTACTTC
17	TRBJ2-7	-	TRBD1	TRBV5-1	CASSLGSGRGLNYEQYF	TGCGCCAGCAGCTTGGGGAGTGGCAGGGGGCTTAACTACGAGCAGTACTTC
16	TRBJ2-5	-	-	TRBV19	CASSIERMDKKETQYF	TGTGCCAGTAGTATAGAGAGAATGGACAAAAAAGAGACCCAGTACTTC
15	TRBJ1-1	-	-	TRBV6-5	CASSYSSSLGTEAFF	TGTGCCAGCAGTTACTCGTCTAGTTTAGGCACTGAAGCTTTCTTT
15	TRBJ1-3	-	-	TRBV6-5	CASSYSGISGNTIYF	TGTGCCAGCAGTTACTCCGGGATCTCTGGAAACACCATATATTTT
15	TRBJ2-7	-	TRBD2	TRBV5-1	CASSLLAGVKYEQYF	TGCGCCAGCAGCTTGCTAGCGGGAGTAAAGTACGAGCAGTACTTC
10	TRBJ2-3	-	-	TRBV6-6	CASIGDTQYF	TGTGCCAGCATCGGGGATACGCAGTATTTT
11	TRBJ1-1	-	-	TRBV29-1	CSVAGDTEAFF	TGCAGCGTTGCGGGAGACACTGAAGCTTTCTTT
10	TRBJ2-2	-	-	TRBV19	CATKEGELFF	TGTGCCACAAAAGAGGGGGAGCTGTTTTTT
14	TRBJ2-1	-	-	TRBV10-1	CASRSRGPRNEQFF	TGCGCCAGCAGGTCCAGGGGCCCCCGCAATGAGCAGTTCTTC
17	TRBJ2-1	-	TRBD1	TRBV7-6	CASSPHLTDRGSNEQFF	TGTGCCAGCAGTCCCCATCTGACGGACAGGGGGTCGAATGAGCAGTTCTTC
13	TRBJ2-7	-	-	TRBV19	CASSIVGGYEQYF	TGTGCCAGTAGTATAGTTGGGGGCTACGAGCAGTACTTC
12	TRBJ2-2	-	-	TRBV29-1	CSVEGNTGELFF	TGCAGCGTTGAAGGGAACACCGGGGAGCTGTTTTTT
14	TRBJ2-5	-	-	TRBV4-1	CASSLRTDQETQYF	TGCGCCAGCAGCCTCAGGACGGATCAAGAGACCCAGTACTTC
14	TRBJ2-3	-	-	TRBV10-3	CAISEGQNTDTQYF	TGTGCCATCAGTGAGGGACAGAACACAGATACGCAGTATTTT
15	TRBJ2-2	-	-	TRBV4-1	CATKPSDTNTGELFF	TGCGCCACCAAGCCGTCGGACACGAACACCGGGGAGCTGTTTTTT
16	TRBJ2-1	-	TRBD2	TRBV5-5	CASSIIGLAGVDEQFF	TGTGCCAGCAGCATAATTGGACTAGCGGGAGTCGATGAGCAGTTCTTC
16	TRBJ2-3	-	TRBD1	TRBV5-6	CASSLAGTGGTDTQYF	TGTGCCAGCAGCTTGGCCGGGACAGGCGGCACAGATACGCAGTATTTT
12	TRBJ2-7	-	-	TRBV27	CASSLLTYEQYF	TGTGCCAGCAGTCTCCTTACCTACGAGCAGTACTTC
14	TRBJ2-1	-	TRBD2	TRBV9	CASSGTSGRNEQFF	TGTGCCAGCAGCGGGACTAGCGGGAGGAATGAGCAGTTCTTC
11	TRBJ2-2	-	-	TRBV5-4	CASSDTGELFF	TGTGCCAGCAGCGACACCGGGGAGCTGTTTTTT
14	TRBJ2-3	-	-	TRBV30	CAWNLAQRADTQYF	TGTGCCTGGAATCTGGCCCAAAGGGCAGATACGCAGTATTTT
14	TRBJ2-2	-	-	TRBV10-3	CAIRKTWATGELFF	TGTGCCATCAGAAAAACGTGGGCGACCGGGGAGCTGTTTTTT
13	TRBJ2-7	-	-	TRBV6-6	CASSPTPSYEQYF	TGTGCCAGCAGTCCCACTCCTTCCTACGAGCAGTACTTC